The rows below give T cell receptor beta chains drawn from one sample of a study of neoadjuvant anti-PD-1 for oral cavity cancer. The method was immunoSEQ multiplex PCR; TCRdb's version includes in-frame clones alone and lacks a portion of them. The sample comprises 15,000 or so clones, approximately 70% of which are singletons, and under 3% rests with the top ten. This specimen was PBMCs, taken before nivolumab (anti-PD-1) treatment. The receptors here all came from a person between 35 and 79 years old with oral cavity squamous cell carcinoma. The CDR3 runs from the conserved cysteine through the conserved F or W. The D gene is left open where the match is weak. Size values are once, few and many counts, or a class for expanded clones, and some rows have none.

CDR3 protein,CDR3 DNA,V gene,J gene,D gene,clone size,CDR3 length
CAWSRGQGAETQYF,TGTGCCTGGAGTAGGGGACAGGGGGCAGAGACCCAGTACTTC,TRBV30,TRBJ2-5,TRBD1,once,14
CASSLGTGAGPDTQYF,TGCGCCAGCAGCTTAGGGACAGGGGCCGGTCCAGATACGCAGTATTTT,TRBV5-1,TRBJ2-3,TRBD1,.,16
CAWSTLGTQVPNQPQHF,TGTGCCTGGAGTACCCTAGGGACCCAAGTCCCAAATCAGCCCCAGCATTTT,TRBV30,TRBJ1-5,.,.,17
CASSSIPGQGTGELFF,TGCGCCAGCAGCTCGATACCGGGACAAGGCACCGGGGAGCTGTTTTTT,TRBV5-1,TRBJ2-2,.,.,16
CASSLGGAGSQDEQYF,TGTGCCAGCAGCCTGGGGGGCGCCGGGAGTCAGGACGAGCAGTACTTC,TRBV5-6,TRBJ2-7,.,.,16
CASSRGTSGLYNEQFF,TGTGCCAGCAGCCGAGGGACTAGCGGGCTCTACAATGAGCAGTTCTTC,TRBV5-4,TRBJ2-1,TRBD2,.,16
CASSYPGPSDTQYF,TGTGCCAGCAGTTACCCAGGACCCTCAGATACGCAGTATTTT,TRBV6-6,TRBJ2-3,.,.,14
CASSTSWGTTLYGCTF,TGTGCCAGCAGTACCTCGTGGGGAACGACCCTCTATGGCTGCACCTTC,TRBV27,TRBJ1-2,.,.,16
CTARLNGYTF,TGTACGGCCAGGCTCAATGGCTACACCTTC,TRBV2,TRBJ1-2,.,.,10
CASSINRVLNTEAFF,TGTGCCAGTAGTATCAACAGGGTCTTGAACACTGAAGCTTTCTTT,TRBV19,TRBJ1-1,.,.,15
CASTPTGMGTNEKLFF,TGTGCCAGCACCCCGACAGGAATGGGTACTAATGAAAAACTGTTTTTT,TRBV25-1,TRBJ1-4,.,.,16
CASSGLTSGRLDTQYF,TGTGCCAGCAGCGGCCTCACTAGCGGGAGGTTAGATACGCAGTATTTT,TRBV5-6,TRBJ2-3,TRBD2,.,16
CASNPGTQGGYTF,TGTGCCAGCAACCCCGGGACCCAGGGGGGCTACACCTTC,TRBV6-5,TRBJ1-2,.,.,13
CASSVGTGISYEQYF,TGTGCCAGCAGCGTAGGGACAGGGATCTCCTACGAGCAGTACTTC,TRBV9,TRBJ2-7,TRBD1,.,15
CASSTGTSKLSSYEQYF,TGTGCCAGCAGCACGGGGACTAGCAAATTGAGCTCCTACGAGCAGTACTTC,TRBV7-8,TRBJ2-7,TRBD2,.,17
CASSLEGTSGRFYNEQFF,TGTGCCAGCAGCTTAGAAGGGACTAGCGGGAGGTTCTACAATGAGCAGTTCTTC,TRBV7-2,TRBJ2-1,TRBD2,.,18
CASMRGGSSYNEQFF,TGTGCCAGTATGCGGGGGGGAAGCTCCTACAATGAGCAGTTCTTC,TRBV19,TRBJ2-1,TRBD2,.,15
CASSPDRRETQYF,TGTGCCAGCAGCCCGGACAGGAGGGAGACCCAGTACTTC,TRBV6-6,TRBJ2-5,TRBD1,.,13
CASSADENYGYTF,TGTGCCAGCAGCGCTGACGAAAATTATGGCTACACCTTC,TRBV9,TRBJ1-2,.,once,13
CASSQSGFEGDTQYF,TGCGCCAGCAGCCAGTCCGGTTTCGAGGGAGATACGCAGTATTTT,TRBV5-1,TRBJ2-3,.,.,15
CASSGELAGGPGETQYF,TGTGCCAGCAGTGGGGAACTAGCGGGAGGGCCCGGGGAGACCCAGTACTTC,TRBV6-1,TRBJ2-5,TRBD2,.,17
CASRPNNNEQFF,TGTGCCAGCAGGCCCAATAACAATGAGCAGTTCTTC,TRBV2,TRBJ2-1,.,.,12
CASSPPLGTANTGELFF,TGTGCCAGTAGTCCGCCCCTCGGGACAGCGAACACCGGGGAGCTGTTTTTT,TRBV19,TRBJ2-2,TRBD1,.,17